The text below deals with one T cell receptor beta chain. In the authors' workflow: Estimation of nucleated cell counts was performed using reference gene primer amplification. Only in-frame clones appear in the TCRdb table, and some are missing; sequencing was by immunoSEQ multiplex PCR. Clone size and the V and J calls come from that table; the DNA yielded D and trimming. The sample holds 90,000 or so clones, around 87% seen once. This entry is derived from a study of blood T cell repertoires in COVID-19. Background on the study: Material from acute and convalescent COVID-19 was sourced from the United States, Italy and Spain. Nucleic acid was either cDNA or gDNA, and it came from T cells, B-cell-depleted T cells, or PBMCs.

The CDR3 sequence is 16 residues long. V lost 4 bases, J lost 2 bases, and 8 bases stayed unmatched. Germline V gene lookup returns CDR1 SGHRS and CDR2 YFSETQ. V and J are TRBV5-1 and TRBJ2-5; 10 bases align to TRBD2. The sample consisted of peripheral blood. This TCR came from a woman older than 75 with active or convalescent COVID-19. This CDR3 reads CASSPGASGGQETQYF. CDR3 DNA: TGCGCCAGCAGCCCCGGCGCTAGCGGGGGACAAGAGACCCAGTACTTC.